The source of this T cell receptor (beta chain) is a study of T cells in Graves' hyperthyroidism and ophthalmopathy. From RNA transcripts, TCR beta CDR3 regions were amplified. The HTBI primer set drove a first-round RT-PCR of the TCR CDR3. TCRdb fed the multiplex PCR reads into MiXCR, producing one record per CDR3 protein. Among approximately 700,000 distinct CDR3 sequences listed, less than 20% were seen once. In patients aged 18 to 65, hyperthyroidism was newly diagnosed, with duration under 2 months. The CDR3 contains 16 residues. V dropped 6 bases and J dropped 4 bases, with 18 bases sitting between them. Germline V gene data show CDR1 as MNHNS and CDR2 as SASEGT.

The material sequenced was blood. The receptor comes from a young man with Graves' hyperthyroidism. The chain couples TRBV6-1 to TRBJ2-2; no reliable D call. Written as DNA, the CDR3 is TGTGCCAGCAGCTCCCCCCGGGCTTCGAGCACCGGGGAGCTGTTTTTT. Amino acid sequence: CASSSPRASSTGELFF.